The present T cell receptor (beta chain) was sequenced within a study of CXCR3-negative and CXCR3-positive naive CD8 T cells. Study outcomes and limitations: CXCR3-negative naive cells had less hydrophobic TRB CDR3s than did CXCR3-positive naive cells.

A word on this clonotype: Its antigen is undetermined.

Definition of naive CD8+ T cells rested on a CD45RO-CCR7+CD27+CD95- profile. The study made its TRB cDNA libraries by 5' RACE, adding UMI labels. After re-calling the 5' RACE reads, TCRdb lists one entry per CDR3 protein, DNA absent. The clone table shows some 140,000 distinct CDR3 sequences, with the ten largest holding 0.41%. This CDR3 spans 15 amino acids. Germline V lookup: CDR1 LNHDA, CDR2 SQIVND (reference sequence). Sequencing was done on a sample of naive CXCR3+ CD8+ T cells from blood. Noted subset: CD45RO-CCR7+CD27+CD95- naive CD8+ T cells expressing CXCR3 (TNR3+). The TCR originated in a human donor in good health. Some clones in this sample may be carry-over from other donors' samples. The chain has TRBV19 and TRBJ2-5; TCRdb indicates TRBD2, and absent DNA this call remains unverified. The CDR3 sequence: CASSPTSGAAETQYF.